This T cell receptor (beta chain) stems from a study of beta chain features in type 1 diabetes. General study results and limits: Shorter TCRB CDR3s, moderately but significantly so, marked every one of the four CD4+ subsets in Type 1 diabetes patients.

The entirety of the isolated RNA underwent reverse transcription, so expressed TCRB transcripts were sequenced. Approximately 3.6 million reads were obtained on average from naive, central memory and regulatory T cell samples. Assay: immunoSEQ multiplex PCR; the TCRdb copy retains only in-frame clones and omits some. The data contain about 650,000 clones, 9.5% to 15% of them singletons. Cell sorting via CD45RO/CCR7/CD25/CD127/CD95/CD27 was performed to obtain CD4+ naive, central memory, regulatory and stem cell-like memory cells. The V gene lost 6 bases and the J gene lost 4 bases, with 9 bases spanning the gap. The CDR3 totals 11 residues. The germline CDR1 and CDR2 sequences are DFQATT and SNEGSKA (reference sequence). This clone was observed a few times. Its antigen is not known.

The sequencing sample was made of naive CD4+ T cells from blood. The TCR sequence derives from a man in his thirties or forties with type 1 diabetes. The V gene is TRBV20-1, the J gene TRBJ2-5; D is possibly TRBD1 (5 bases). The CDR3 reads CSAVDRETQYF. The CDR3 nucleotides are TGCAGTGCCGTCGACAGAGAGACCCAGTACTTC.